Following are 2 T cell receptor beta chains from one sample sequenced in a study of blood T cell repertoires in COVID-19. Method: immunoSEQ multiplex PCR; TCRdb's copy keeps in-frame clones and lacks some. Altogether under 65,000 clones are present, roughly 80% being singletons, with the ten largest covering 22%. The sample consisted of peripheral blood. These receptors were collected from a woman aged 55-69 years with acute or convalescent COVID-19.

This chain connects TRBV6-5 to TRBJ2-7, with 11 bases matching TRBD1. Germline V gene data show CDR1 as MNHEY and CDR2 as SVGAGI. With 8 bases clipped from V and 4 bases from J, the junction kept 7 bases outside the gene matches. The CDR3 spans 14 residues. The CDR3, as DNA: TGTGCCAGCGACTTCGGACAGGGGGCTTACGAGCAGTACTTC. As protein: CASDFGQGAYEQYF.

The chain has TRBV19 and TRBJ2-2; D remains ambiguous. V dropped 3 bases and J dropped 4 bases, with 9 bases sitting between them. The CDR3 has 14 amino acids. CDR1 and CDR2 (germline): LNHDA, SQIVND (reference sequence). CDR3 sequence reads: CASSIAVSTGELFF. CDR3 DNA sequence: TGTGCCAGTAGTATTGCAGTATCCACCGGGGAGCTGTTTTTT.